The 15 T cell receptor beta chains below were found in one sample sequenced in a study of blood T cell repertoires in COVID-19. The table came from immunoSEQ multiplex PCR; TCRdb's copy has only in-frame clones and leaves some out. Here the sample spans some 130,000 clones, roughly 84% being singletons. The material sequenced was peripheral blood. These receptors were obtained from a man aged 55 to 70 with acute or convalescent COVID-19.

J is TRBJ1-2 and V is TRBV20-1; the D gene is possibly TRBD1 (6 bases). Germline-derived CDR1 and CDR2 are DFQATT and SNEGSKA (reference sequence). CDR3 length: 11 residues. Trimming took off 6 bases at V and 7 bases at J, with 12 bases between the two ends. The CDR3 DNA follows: TGCAGTGCAGCACAGGGCGGTGGCTACACCTTC. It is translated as CSAAQGGGYTF.

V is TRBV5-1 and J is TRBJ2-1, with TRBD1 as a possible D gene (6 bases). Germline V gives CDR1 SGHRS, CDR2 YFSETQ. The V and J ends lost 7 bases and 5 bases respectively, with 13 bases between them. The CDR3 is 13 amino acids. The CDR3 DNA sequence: TGCGCCAGCTCAGTAGGGGGAGACAATGAGCAGTTCTTC. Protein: CASSVGGDNEQFF.

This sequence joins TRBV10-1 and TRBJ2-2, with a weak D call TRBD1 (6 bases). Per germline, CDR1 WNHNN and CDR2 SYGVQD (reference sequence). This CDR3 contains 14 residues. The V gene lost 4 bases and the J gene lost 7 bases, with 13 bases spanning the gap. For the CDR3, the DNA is TGCGCCAGCAGTGGGGGGCCTGGTGACGGGGAGCTGTTTTTT. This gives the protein CASSGGPGDGELFF.

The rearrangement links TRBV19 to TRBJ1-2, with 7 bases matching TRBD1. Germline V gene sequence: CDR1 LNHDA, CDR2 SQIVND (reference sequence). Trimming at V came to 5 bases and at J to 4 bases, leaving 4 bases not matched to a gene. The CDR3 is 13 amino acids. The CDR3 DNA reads TGTGCCAGTAGTTCCCAGGGGGGCTATGGCTACACCTTC. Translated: CASSSQGGYGYTF. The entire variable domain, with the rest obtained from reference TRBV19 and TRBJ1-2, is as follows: DGGITQSPKYLFRKEGQNVTLSCEQNLNHDAMYWYRQDPGQGLRLIYYSQIVNDFQKGDIAEGYSVSREKKESFPLTVTSAQKNPTAFYLCASSSQGGYGYTFGSGTRLTVV.

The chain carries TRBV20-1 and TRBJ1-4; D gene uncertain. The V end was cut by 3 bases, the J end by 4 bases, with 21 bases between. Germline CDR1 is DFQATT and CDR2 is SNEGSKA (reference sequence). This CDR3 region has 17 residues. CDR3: CSASSQKNRRFNEKLFF. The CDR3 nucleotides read TGCAGTGCTAGTTCCCAGAAGAACCGGAGGTTTAATGAAAAACTGTTTTTT.

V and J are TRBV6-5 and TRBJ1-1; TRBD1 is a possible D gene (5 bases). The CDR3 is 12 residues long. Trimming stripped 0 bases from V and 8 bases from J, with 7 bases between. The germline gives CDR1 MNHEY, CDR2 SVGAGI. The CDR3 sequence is CASSYSGGEAFF. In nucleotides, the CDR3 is TGTGCCAGCAGTTACTCGGGGGGAGAAGCTTTCTTT.

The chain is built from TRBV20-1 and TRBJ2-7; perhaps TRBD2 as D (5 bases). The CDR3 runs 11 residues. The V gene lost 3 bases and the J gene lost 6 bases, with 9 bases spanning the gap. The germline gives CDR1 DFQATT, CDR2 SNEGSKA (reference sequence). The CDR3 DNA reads TGCAGTGCTAGGAAGGACTCCGAGCAGTACTTC. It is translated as CSARKDSEQYF.

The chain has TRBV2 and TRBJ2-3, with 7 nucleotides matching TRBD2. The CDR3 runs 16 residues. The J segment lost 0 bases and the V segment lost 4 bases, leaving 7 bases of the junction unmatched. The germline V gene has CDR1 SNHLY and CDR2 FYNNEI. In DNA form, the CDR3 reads TGTGCCAGCAGTGGAGAGGGACTACTCAGCACAGATACGCAGTATTTT. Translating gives CASSGEGLLSTDTQYF.

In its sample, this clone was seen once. CDR3 nucleotides: TGCAGCGTCCGTCCATGGCCGCAAGAGACCCAGTACTTC. It encodes CSVRPWPQETQYF. This chain joins TRBV29-1 and TRBJ2-5; D remains unclear. Between the trimmed V and J ends, which lost 6 bases and 2 bases, there was a span of 13 bases. Per germline, CDR1 SQVTM and CDR2 ANQGSEA. The length of the CDR3 is 13 residues. The full variable domain, rest sourced from reference TRBV29-1 and TRBJ2-5, is SAVISQKPSRDICQRGTSLTIQCQVDSQVTMMFWYRQQPGQSLTLIATANQGSEATYESGFVIDKFPISRPNLTFSTLTVSNMSPEDSSIYLCSVRPWPQETQYFGPGTRLLVL.

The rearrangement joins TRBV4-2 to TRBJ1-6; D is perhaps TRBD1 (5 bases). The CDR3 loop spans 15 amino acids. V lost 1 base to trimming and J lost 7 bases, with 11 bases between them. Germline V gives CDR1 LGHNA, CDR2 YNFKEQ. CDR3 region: CASSQAPGWNSPLHF. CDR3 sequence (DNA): TGTGCCAGCAGCCAAGCCCCAGGGTGGAATTCACCCCTCCACTTT.

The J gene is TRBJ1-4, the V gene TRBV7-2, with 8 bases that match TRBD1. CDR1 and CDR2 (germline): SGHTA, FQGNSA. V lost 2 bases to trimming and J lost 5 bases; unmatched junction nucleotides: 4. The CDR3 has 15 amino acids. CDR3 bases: TGTGCCAGCAGCTTATTACGACAGGGGAATGAAAAACTGTTTTTT. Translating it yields CASSLLRQGNEKLFF.

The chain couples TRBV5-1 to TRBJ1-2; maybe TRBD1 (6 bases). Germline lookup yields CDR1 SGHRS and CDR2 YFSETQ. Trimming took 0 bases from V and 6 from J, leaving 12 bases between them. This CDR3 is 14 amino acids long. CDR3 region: CASSLVQGRNGYTF. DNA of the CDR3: TGCGCCAGCAGCTTGGTACAGGGAAGGAATGGCTACACCTTC.

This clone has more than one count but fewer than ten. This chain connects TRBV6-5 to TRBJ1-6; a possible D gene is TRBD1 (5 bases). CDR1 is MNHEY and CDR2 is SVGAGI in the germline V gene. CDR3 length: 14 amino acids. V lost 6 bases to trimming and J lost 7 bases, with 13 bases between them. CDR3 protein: CASSTGGGNSPLHF. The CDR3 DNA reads TGTGCCAGCAGCACGGGGGGAGGCAATTCACCCCTCCACTTT.

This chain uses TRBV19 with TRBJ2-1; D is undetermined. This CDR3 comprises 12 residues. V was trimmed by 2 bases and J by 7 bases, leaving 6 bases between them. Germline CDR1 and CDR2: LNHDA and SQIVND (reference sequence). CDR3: CASSIPRNEQFF. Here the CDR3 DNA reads TGTGCCAGTAGTATACCCAGGAATGAGCAGTTCTTC.

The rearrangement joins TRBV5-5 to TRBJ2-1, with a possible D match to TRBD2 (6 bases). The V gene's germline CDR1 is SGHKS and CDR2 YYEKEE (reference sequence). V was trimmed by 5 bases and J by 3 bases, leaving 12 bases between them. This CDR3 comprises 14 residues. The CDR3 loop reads CASRSGLLYNEQFF. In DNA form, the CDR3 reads TGTGCCAGCAGGTCGGGACTTCTCTACAATGAGCAGTTCTTC. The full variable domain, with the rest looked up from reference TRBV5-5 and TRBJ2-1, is DAGVTQSPTHLIKTRGQQVTLRCSPISGHKSVSWYQQVLGQGPQFIFQYYEKEERGRGNFPDRFSARQFPNYSSELNVNALLLGDSALYLCASRSGLLYNEQFFGPGTRLTVL.